Presented here are 31 T cell receptor beta chains from one specimen sequenced in a study of T-cell reconstitution after alpha-beta-depleted transplantation in children. Preparation of the TCRbeta library used unique molecular identifiers. TCRdb fed the PCR reads into MiXCR, producing one record per CDR3 protein. This sample has approximately 490,000 distinct CDR3 sequences, with approximately 12% found just once. The sequencing here drew on PBMCs from the stem cell graft donor, taken from the stem cell graft. The receptors here all came from a human donor who donated a stem cell graft to a child with combined immunodeficiency.

Only a few counts were recorded for this clonotype. The V and J genes are TRBV9 and TRBJ1-4, with TRBD1 identical over 7 bases. V was clipped by 2 bases and J by 2 bases; unmatched bases: 0. Looked up from germline, CDR1 is SGDLS and CDR2 is YYNGEE. The CDR3 is 14 amino acids. The CDR3 nucleotides read TGTGCCAGCAGCGTGACAGGGACTAATGAAAAACTGTTTTTT. It specifies CASSVTGTNEKLFF. The variable domain in full, with the rest retrieved from reference TRBV9 and TRBJ1-4, is DSGVTQTPKHLITATGQRVTLRCSPRSGDLSVYWYQQSLDQGLQFLIQYYNGEERAKGNILERFSAQQFPDLHSELNLSSLELGDSALYFCASSVTGTNEKLFFGSGTQLSVL.

This clonotype has only a few counts. The V and J genes are TRBV4-3 and TRBJ2-3; D is uncertain. Germline CDR1 reads LGHNA; CDR2 reads YSLEER. The CDR3 length is 15 residues. Trimming removed 1 base at V and 2 bases at J, with 10 bases between. CDR3 amino acids: CASSQGGQNTDTQYF. DNA of the CDR3: TGCGCCAGCAGCCAAGGAGGCCAAAACACAGATACGCAGTATTTT.

In this sample, this clonotype turned up a few times. CDR3 nucleotide sequence: TGTGCCTGGGGGACGGACAGTTGGGAGACCCAGTACTTC. Its translation is CAWGTDSWETQYF. The chain has TRBV30 and TRBJ2-5; tentatively, D is TRBD1 (6 bases). CDR1 and CDR2 (germline): GTSNPN, SVGIG (reference sequence). V was pared by 5 bases and J by 5 bases, with 15 bases between. The CDR3 spans 13 residues.

This rearrangement joins TRBV6-1 to TRBJ2-1; 8 nucleotides align to TRBD1. Losses at the gene ends were 7 bases for V and 8 bases for J; bases not matched to a gene: 7. The CDR3 has 13 amino acids. Germline CDR1 and CDR2: MNHNS and SASEGT. CDR3 in amino acids: CASTIDRGDEQFF. In DNA form, the CDR3 reads TGTGCCAGCACCATTGACAGGGGCGATGAGCAGTTCTTC.

A few counts support this clonotype. This chain connects TRBV7-1 to TRBJ2-5; 10 bases fit TRBD2. Being an ORF, TRBV7-1 has a function that is uncertain. CDR3 size: 22 residues. The V gene end was trimmed by 3 bases and the J gene end by 0 bases; junction bases not matched to a gene: 22. CDR3 sequence (DNA): TGTGCCAGCAGCTCTACGGAACTCCGGGGAACCGGGACTAGCGAGTACCAAGAGACCCAGTACTTC. Encoded protein: CASSSTELRGTGTSEYQETQYF.

The J gene is TRBJ1-1, the V gene TRBV5-8; a weak D match, TRBD1 (6 bases). Trimming removed 0 bases from V and 5 bases from J, with 11 bases in between. The CDR3 runs to 14 residues. In germline, CDR1 is SGHTS, CDR2 YDEGEE. The DNA for the CDR3 is TGTGCCAGCAGCTTGGCGTACAGGGAGACTGAAGCTTTCTTT. Its protein is CASSLAYRETEAFF.

This clonotype was seen at least ten times. This chain connects TRBV12-3 or TRBV12-4 to TRBJ2-3, with TRBD2 matching 9 bases. The CDR3 extends over 15 amino acids. Trimming took 6 bases from V and 6 from J; bases not matched to a gene: 10. The DNA for the CDR3 is TGTGCCAGCAGACCGCTAGCGGGGCGTTTTGATACGCAGTATTTT. The encoded protein is CASRPLAGRFDTQYF.

The chain couples TRBV10-3 to TRBJ2-1; D might be TRBD2 (6 bases). V lost 7 bases and J lost 8, with 15 bases in between. Germline lookup yields CDR1 ENHRY and CDR2 SYGVKD. This CDR3 contains 13 residues. CDR3 nucleotide sequence: TGTGCCATCACCGACGGGGGTTACCATGAGCAGTTCTTC. Protein product: CAITDGGYHEQFF.

This clonotype came up many times. This sequence joins TRBV15 and TRBJ1-1; D not resolved. CDR3 length: 14 residues. The V gene's germline CDR1 is LNHNV and CDR2 YYDKDF (reference sequence). The V gene lost 0 bases and the J gene lost 4 bases, with 9 bases spanning the gap. The CDR3 loop is CATSRDRGSTEAFF. In DNA, the CDR3 is TGTGCCACCAGCAGAGATCGAGGGAGCACTGAAGCTTTCTTT.

The sample holds a few counts of this clonotype. The CDR3 DNA reads as TGTGCCAGCAGTTTAGCACCGCTAGGGGACACTGAAGCTTTCTTT. Residues: CASSLAPLGDTEAFF. V and J are TRBV12-3 or TRBV12-4 and TRBJ1-1, with D tentatively TRBD1 (5 bases). This CDR3 has 15 residues. V lost 0 bases and J lost 3, with 11 bases in between.

This clonotype has only a few counts. This sequence joins TRBV7-3 and TRBJ2-1; D not resolved. The CDR3 contains 14 residues. V gave up 1 base and J gave up 8 bases, with 12 bases separating them. Germline V gene lookup returns CDR1 SGHTA and CDR2 FQGTGA. CDR3 coding DNA: TGTGCCAGCAGCTTAAGTCCAGTGATGCATGAGCAGTTCTTC. The encoded protein is CASSLSPVMHEQFF.

This clonotype has more than one count but fewer than ten. The chain joins TRBV9 to TRBJ2-3, with TRBD1 identical over 9 bases. Losses at the gene ends were 3 bases for V and 2 bases for J; bases not matched to a gene: 13. CDR1 is SGDLS, CDR2 YYNGEE, per germline. This CDR3 has 18 residues. The CDR3 reads CASSAGALTGGSTDTQYF. CDR3 in DNA: TGTGCCAGCAGCGCCGGAGCCTTGACAGGGGGTTCCACAGATACGCAGTATTTT.

The CDR3 region has the DNA TGCGCCAGCAGCCGGAATCACGGCGCAATCAGCCCCCAGCATTTT. It encodes CASSRNHGAISPQHF. The chain recombines TRBV4-3 with TRBJ1-5; D is ambiguous. Germline CDR1 reads LGHNA; CDR2 reads YSLEER. V was pared by 4 bases and J by 10 bases, with 20 bases between. This CDR3 has 15 amino acids.

The chain employs TRBV12-3 or TRBV12-4 and TRBJ2-4, with D possibly TRBD2 on 7 matching bases. Trimming pared 11 bases from V and 2 bases from J, leaving 16 bases between. The CDR3 totals 14 residues. The CDR3 loop is CAAGEGGTKNIQYF. The DNA of the CDR3 is TGTGCCGCAGGGGAGGGGGGAACCAAAAACATTCAGTACTTC.

This clonotype has ten or more counts. The chain links TRBV7-9 to TRBJ2-7, with 7 bases aligning to TRBD2. The CDR3 runs to 13 residues. Trimming at V came to 11 bases and at J to 2 bases, leaving 9 bases not matched to a gene. Germline loops: CDR1 SEHNR, CDR2 FQNEAQ (reference sequence). The CDR3 region is CALGRGPTYEQYF. The CDR3 bases are TGTGCCCTTGGGAGGGGACCTACCTACGAGCAGTACTTC.

V usage is TRBV10-3 and J usage is TRBJ2-7; TRBD1 might be the D (5 bases). CDR3 length equals 15 residues. The V gene's germline CDR1 is ENHRY and CDR2 SYGVKD. Trimming took off 0 bases at V and 6 bases at J, with 15 bases between the two ends. CDR3 region: CAISESTVPWREQYF. In nucleotides, the CDR3 is TGTGCCATCAGTGAGTCGACAGTTCCCTGGCGCGAGCAGTACTTC.

This clonotype has only a few counts. J is TRBJ2-6 and V is TRBV9, with D hard to call. Germline loops: CDR1 SGDLS, CDR2 YYNGEE. The V end lost 2 bases, the J end lost 0 bases, and 6 bases lay between the germline ends. This CDR3 has 15 amino acids. The CDR3 DNA follows: TGTGCCAGCAGCGTTCAGAGCTCTGGGGCCAACGTCCTGACTTTC. Translated: CASSVQSSGANVLTF.

This chain links TRBV6-2 or TRBV6-3 with TRBJ2-5, with D unclear. Deletions cut 4 bases from V and 1 base from J, with 13 bases between. The CDR3 totals 15 residues. Germline V lookup: CDR1 MNHEY, CDR2 SVGEGT. The CDR3 loop is CASSSGPWGQETQYF. Written as DNA, the CDR3 is TGTGCCAGCAGTTCCGGGCCCTGGGGCCAAGAGACCCAGTACTTC.

This clonotype was seen ten or more times. V gene TRBV12-3 or TRBV12-4 combines with J gene TRBJ2-3, with 10 bases that match TRBD2. There are 14 residues in the CDR3. With V trimmed by 6 bases and J by 4 bases, 4 bases remained unmatched. The CDR3 loop is CASSSLAGSDTQYF. The CDR3 DNA is TGTGCCAGCAGCTCACTAGCGGGATCAGATACGCAGTATTTT.

This clonotype was counted only a few times. The genes are TRBV11-2 and TRBJ2-3; D possibly corresponds to TRBD2 (6 bases). Germline V CDR1 and CDR2: SGHAT, FQNNGV. The CDR3 length is 14 residues. The V end lost 1 base, the J end lost 8 bases, and 13 bases lay between the germline ends. In nucleotides, the CDR3 is TGTGCCAGCAGCTTAGGAGGTTTGGGGGGTACGCAGTATTTT. Protein: CASSLGGLGGTQYF.

This chain links TRBV29-1 with TRBJ2-4; D is undetermined. This CDR3 has 11 amino acids. Germline V gene data show CDR1 as SQVTM and CDR2 as ANQGSEA. Trimming removed 6 bases from V and 0 bases from J, with 3 bases in between. The CDR3 region has the DNA TGCAGCGTACTAGCCAAAAACATTCAGTACTTC. It yields the protein CSVLAKNIQYF.

This clonotype appeared a few times. The chain couples TRBV5-1 to TRBJ2-3, with D perhaps given as TRBD1 or TRBD2 (6 bases each). Per germline, CDR1 SGHRS and CDR2 YFSETQ. Trimming left V 4 bases short and J 2 bases short, with 11 bases between. The CDR3 consists of 14 residues. In nucleotides, the CDR3 is TGCGCCAGCAGCACAGGGACTTTCACAGATACGCAGTATTTT. Translating it yields CASSTGTFTDTQYF.

V and J are TRBV7-6 and TRBJ2-5, with 9 bases lining up with TRBD1. Germline V gives CDR1 SGHVS, CDR2 FNYEAQ. This CDR3 contains 14 residues. After removal of 5 bases from V and 9 bases from J, the junction contained 10 bases not matched to a gene. As DNA, the CDR3 is TGTGCCAGCAGCGATGCCGGGACAGGGTTGTCCCAGTACTTC. Protein product: CASSDAGTGLSQYF.

This clonotype has a count of ten or more. CDR3 bases: TGTGCCAGCAGCAGCGGGAGGCTCAATGAGCAGTTCTTC. This gives the protein CASSSGRLNEQFF. The rearrangement links TRBV9 to TRBJ2-1; TRBD2 agrees at 9 bases. Germline trimming cut 4 bases from V and 6 bases from J; bases unmatched to any gene: 2. The CDR3 contains 13 residues. Germline-derived CDR1 and CDR2 are SGDLS and YYNGEE.

This chain uses TRBV24-1 with TRBJ1-5, with a tentative D call TRBD1 (6 bases). V lost 6 bases to trimming and J lost 6 bases, with 11 bases between them. This CDR3 is built from 13 residues. In germline, CDR1 is KGHDR, CDR2 SFDVKD. The CDR3 here is CATSKGGRQPQHF. CDR3 nucleotides: TGTGCCACCAGTAAAGGGGGGCGTCAGCCCCAGCATTTT.

This clonotype was detected a few times. In nucleotides, the CDR3 is TGTGCCACCAGTTTCTTGGCAGATGAGCAGTTCTTC. Translated: CATSFLADEQFF. The rearrangement joins TRBV24-1 to TRBJ2-1; D unresolved. Germline V gives CDR1 KGHDR, CDR2 SFDVKD. V lost 6 bases, J lost 8 bases, and 10 bases lay in between. The CDR3 has 12 amino acids.

This clonotype was counted only a few times. V is TRBV7-9 and J is TRBJ2-3; no clear D. Trimming shortened V by 5 bases and J by 1 base, and 13 bases separated the two germline ends. Germline CDR1 reads SEHNR; CDR2 reads FQNEAQ (reference sequence). The CDR3 length is 15 residues. CDR3 residues: CASSNRHWGTDTQYF. Written as DNA, the CDR3 is TGTGCCAGCAGCAACCGACATTGGGGCACAGATACGCAGTATTTT.

Ten or more counts support this clonotype. The genes are TRBV10-3 and TRBJ1-2; D unclear. This CDR3 contains 11 residues. V was cut by 0 bases and J by 7 bases, with 3 bases left in between. The germline V gene has CDR1 ENHRY and CDR2 SYGVKD. In nucleotides, the CDR3 is TGTGCCATCAGTGAGTCAAGTGGCTACACCTTC. This codes for CAISESSGYTF.

This clonotype was seen a few times. V is TRBV18 and J is TRBJ2-2, with D possibly being TRBD2 (5 bases). This CDR3 spans 15 amino acids. Trimming took off 1 base at V and 0 bases at J, with 6 bases between the two ends. Germline V gene sequence: CDR1 KGHSH, CDR2 LQKENI. For the CDR3, the DNA is TGTGCCAGCTCACCACGAGGGACGAACACCGGGGAGCTGTTTTTT. Residues: CASSPRGTNTGELFF.

This sequence joins TRBV5-1 and TRBJ2-3, with TRBD1 matching 8 bases. The length of the CDR3 is 15 residues. J lost 6 bases, V lost 4 bases, and 10 bases had no gene match. From germline, CDR1 is SGHRS and CDR2 YFSETQ. The CDR3 DNA reads TGCGCCAGCAGCCACGGACAGGGTGGAGTGGATACGCAGTATTTT. This gives the protein CASSHGQGGVDTQYF.

J is TRBJ2-7 and V is TRBV20-1, with D possibly TRBD2 on 7 matching bases. The CDR3 consists of 12 residues. V was pared by 3 bases and J by 3 bases, with 9 bases between. CDR1 and CDR2 from the germline V gene are DFQATT and SNEGSKA (reference sequence). The CDR3 coding sequence is TGCAGTGCTAGGAGGGGGGGCTACGAGCAGTACTTC. Translated: CSARRGGYEQYF.